This TCR beta chain derives from a study of T cells in Graves' hyperthyroidism and ophthalmopathy. This clonotype was counted at least ten times. Its target is not known. Not enrolled were patients with uncontrolled infection, other autoimmune disease, pregnancy or lactation. Together with thyroid ultrasound, orbital computed tomography, serum thyroxine and TRAb, clinical symptoms were used for diagnoses. Trimming shortened V by 2 bases and J by 0 bases, and 4 bases separated the two germline ends. This CDR3 has 13 amino acids. Whole-study results and caveats: Researchers found most expanded thyroid clonotypes above 0.001 in blood as well.

RNA transcripts yielded amplified TCR beta CDR3 regions. A first-round RT-PCR of the TCR CDR3 used the HTBI primer set. TCRdb used MiXCR to reprocess the multiplex PCR reads, holding one entry per CDR3 protein. The profile shows fewer than 700,000 distinct CDR3 sequences, 15% to 20% of them singletons. The sequence came from a woman aged 25-40 years with Graves' hyperthyroidism. J is TRBJ1-1 and V is TRBV12-3 or TRBV12-4; D unclear. The sample was blood. The CDR3 loop reads CASSLFLNTEAFF. CDR3 nucleotides: TGTGCCAGCAGTTTATTCCTGAACACTGAAGCTTTCTTT.